A selection of T cell receptor beta chains follows, all from one sample in a study of blood T cells in healthy people across ages. One entry per CDR3 protein, called by TCRdb with MiXCR from the 5' RACE reads. The data contain approximately 1.5 million distinct CDR3 sequences, approximately 32% of them singletons. Sequenced input: blood. These receptors were taken from a woman aged 25 to 39 in good health. The CDR3 runs from the conserved cysteine through the conserved F or W. A D gene is named only where the DNA matches it firmly. Not all rows give a size; the values are once, few, many and, for expanded clones, a class.

d_call,clone_size,v_call,j_call,cdr3_nt,cdr3_aa
-,-,TRBV6-6,TRBJ1-4,TGTGCCAGCAGTTTCAGCGCTGAAAAACTGTTTTTT,CASSFSAEKLFF
TRBD1,few,TRBV27,TRBJ2-1,TGTGCCAGCAGACGGACAGGTCGGGATGAGCAGTTCTTC,CASRRTGRDEQFF
-,-,TRBV28,TRBJ2-7,TGTGCCAGCAGCCGCCCGGGACTCTCACCGGAGCAGTACTTC,CASSRPGLSPEQYF
TRBD2,-,TRBV4-2,TRBJ2-3,TGTGCCAGCGGCCATGATACTAGCGGGAGTGATACAGATACGCAGTATTTT,CASGHDTSGSDTDTQYF
TRBD2,-,TRBV29-1,TRBJ2-3,TGCAGCGTTGAAGCAAGCGGGGGATCAGATACGCAGTATTTT,CSVEASGGSDTQYF
-,-,TRBV20-1,TRBJ2-1,TGCAGTGTTAGAGCTGACGGAAGCTACAATGAGCAGTTCTTC,CSVRADGSYNEQFF
-,few,TRBV20-1,TRBJ1-5,TGCAGTGCTCCGGTCGGGAATCAGCCCCAGCATTTT,CSAPVGNQPQHF
-,-,TRBV28,TRBJ2-3,TGTGCCAGCAGAACTCGGGATTACCCCCCCACAGATACGCAGTATTTT,CASRTRDYPPTDTQYF
TRBD1,-,TRBV12-3/TRBV12-4,TRBJ2-5,TGTGCCAGCACCCTGGGGTGGCAGGGGGTAAAGGACGGGCAGTACTTC,CASTLGWQGVKDGQYF
TRBD2,few,TRBV27,TRBJ2-1,TGTGCCAGCAGCCGGTGGGCTAGCGGGCAATACAATGAGCAGTTCTTC,CASSRWASGQYNEQFF
-,-,TRBV20-1,TRBJ1-1,TGCAGTGCTAGTATCGGTCGATCGGGCACTGAAGCTTTCTTT,CSASIGRSGTEAFF
-,few,TRBV7-6,TRBJ2-5,TGTGCCAGCAGCTTAGCGGCCAAAGGGACCCAGTACTTC,CASSLAAKGTQYF
-,once,TRBV5-1,TRBJ2-1,TGCGTCAGCACCCTTGGAGGTCGGGACAAAGAGTTCTTC,CVSTLGGRDKEFF
-,few,TRBV20-1,TRBJ1-4,TGCAGTGCTAGAGACCCTACGGCAGGCGGGGAAAAACTGTTTTTT,CSARDPTAGGEKLFF
-,-,TRBV30,TRBJ1-5,TGTGCCTGGGGGGAAGACAGGAACTATCAGCCCCAGCATTTT,CAWGEDRNYQPQHF
TRBD2,-,TRBV19,TRBJ2-7,TGTGCCAGTAGTAAAGCGGGGACCTACGAGCAGTACTTC,CASSKAGTYEQYF
-,few,TRBV29-1,TRBJ1-1,TGCAGCGTTGACAGTGGGCTTAGCGGCGCTTTCTTT,CSVDSGLSGAFF
-,-,TRBV3-1,TRBJ2-2,TGTGCCAGCAGCCGCCGACTGGACACCGGGGAGCTGTTTTTT,CASSRRLDTGELFF
TRBD2,few,TRBV9,TRBJ2-1,TGTGCCAGCACCTCGGGACTAGCGTACTACAATGAGCAGTTCTTC,CASTSGLAYYNEQFF
-,-,TRBV20-1,TRBJ2-6,TGCAGTGCTGACATTGCTGGGGCCAACGTCCTGACTTTC,CSADIAGANVLTF
-,-,TRBV18,TRBJ2-5,TGTGCCAGCTCACCATTGACTGGAGGGGAGACCCAGTACTTC,CASSPLTGGETQYF
-,-,TRBV29-1,TRBJ1-1,TGCAGCGTTTCTCTTGGAGCGAACACTGAAGCTTTCTTT,CSVSLGANTEAFF
-,-,TRBV5-1,TRBJ2-5,TGCGCCACCTCAAACTCTGGACGGGGACAAGAGACCCAGTACTTC,CATSNSGRGQETQYF
-,few,TRBV9,TRBJ2-5,TGTGCCAGCAGCGTAGAGGCGGGTAGGGAGACCCAGTACTTC,CASSVEAGRETQYF
TRBD1,-,TRBV4-1,TRBJ2-1,TGCGCCAGCAGCCAAGATCCGAGGGGGCTATACAATGAGCAGTTCTTC,CASSQDPRGLYNEQFF
TRBD1,few,TRBV2,TRBJ2-3,TGTGCCAGCAGTGATCGACAGGGGATCGCAGATACGCAGTATTTT,CASSDRQGIADTQYF
-,many,TRBV20-1,TRBJ1-2,TGCAGTGCTACCTACAAGGGTGCAGGCTACACCTTC,CSATYKGAGYTF
-,-,TRBV24-1,TRBJ2-6,TGTGCCACCAGTGATCCTCCGACCGCTGGGGCCAACGTCCTGACTTTC,CATSDPPTAGANVLTF
TRBD1,-,TRBV20-1,TRBJ2-5,TGCAGTGCTGAGCGGACAGGGAGTGAGACCCAGTACTTC,CSAERTGSETQYF
-,-,TRBV7-9,TRBJ1-4,TGTGCCAGCTCCAACACCGAGAATGAAAAACTGTTTTTT,CASSNTENEKLFF
-,-,TRBV4-1,TRBJ1-5,TGCGCCAGCAGCCAAGACAGGGGCATAGGCAATCAGCCCCAGCATTTT,CASSQDRGIGNQPQHF
TRBD1,many,TRBV5-1,TRBJ2-3,TGCGCCAGCAGCTTGGACAGGGGGGCAGATACGCAGTATTTT,CASSLDRGADTQYF